The entry below gives a single T cell receptor (beta chain) sequence along with its context. The entry originates in a study of blood T cell repertoires in COVID-19. Trimming at V came to 8 bases and at J to 5 bases, leaving 5 bases not matched to a gene. CDR3 length: 13 amino acids. Germline V CDR1 and CDR2: MGHRA, YSYEKL. The table came from immunoSEQ multiplex PCR; TCRdb's copy has only in-frame clones and leaves some out. The table includes some 490,000 clones, around nine tenths detected once. Sequenced sample: PBMCs or T cells enriched from blood (not recorded which). The clonotype comes from an older woman who had recovered from COVID-19. The chain has TRBV4-1 and TRBJ2-2; 7 bases are shared with TRBD2. For the CDR3, the DNA is TGCGCCAGCGAAGGGACTAAGACCGGGGAGCTGTTTTTT. Translated, it gives CASEGTKTGELFF.